The entry that follows covers one T cell receptor (beta chain) sequence. Its antigen is undetermined. The CDR3 is 17 amino acids. The germline CDR1 and CDR2 sequences are SGDLS and YYNGEE. V trimming: 5 bases; J trimming: 0 bases; junction bases outside the gene matches: 9. The source of the sample is a study of T cells in localized non-small cell lung cancer. TCRdb's table, derived via immunoSEQ multiplex PCR, lists solely in-frame clones and lacks some. The repertoire holds over 950 clones, with approximately 30% as singletons. General study results and limits: The tumor had only one region sequenced, so heterogeneity remains possible. Adjacent uninvolved lung had the highest clonality, suggesting focused antigen responses.

The sample was normal lung tissue next to the tumor, taken before any cancer treatment. The sequence was obtained from a female donor over 55 with stage II lung adenocarcinoma. V and J are TRBV9 and TRBJ1-5; TRBD1 aligns across 9 bases. CDR3 in amino acids: CASSGAQGAGSNQPQHF. In nucleotides, the CDR3 is TGTGCCAGCAGTGGGGCACAGGGGGCGGGTAGCAATCAGCCCCAGCATTTT.